These T cell receptor beta chains were read from a single sample in a study of blood T cell repertoires in COVID-19. TCRdb's copy holds only in-frame clones and misses some; the assay was immunoSEQ multiplex PCR. This table has about 120,000 clones, about four fifths appearing once. The sample consisted of peripheral blood. Receptor source: a man aged 55 to 70 with acute or convalescent COVID-19. CDR3s include the opening cysteine and the closing phenylalanine or tryptophan. D genes are given only for firm matches. Clone size, where shown, is once, few, many, or a class for clones that have expanded.

TRBJ2-3 | NA | 15 | TRBV7-3 | NA | TGTGCCAGCAGCTTAAGGGGCAGCCGCACAGATACGCAGTATTTT | CASSLRGSRTDTQYF
TRBJ2-3 | once | 14 | TRBV19 | NA | TGTGCCAGTAGAAGGGACACCAGCACAGATACGCAGTATTTT | CASRRDTSTDTQYF
TRBJ1-5 | NA | 15 | TRBV2 | NA | TGTGCCAGCAGTGAAGCGGGGAGGGGAAATCAGCCCCAGCATTTT | CASSEAGRGNQPQHF
TRBJ1-5 | NA | 15 | TRBV28 | TRBD1 | TGTGCCAGCAGTTTTCGACAGGGGAGGGGTCAGCCCCAGCATTTT | CASSFRQGRGQPQHF
TRBJ2-2 | NA | 19 | TRBV4-1 | TRBD2 | TGCGCCAGCAGCCACCCCCACGGACTAGCGGGAGCGAGGACCGGGGAGCTGTTTTTT | CASSHPHGLAGARTGELFF
TRBJ1-3 | NA | 17 | TRBV4-1 | TRBD1 | TGCGCCAGCAGCCAAGAAAACAGGGGTAACTCTGGAAACACCATATATTTT | CASSQENRGNSGNTIYF
TRBJ1-5 | NA | 14 | TRBV28 | NA | TGTGCCAGCAACGATGGGGGCTTGGGTCAGCCCCAGCATTTT | CASNDGGLGQPQHF
TRBJ2-5 | few | 15 | TRBV5-5 | TRBD1 | TGTGCCAGCAGCTTGGCCAGGGGGTCGCTGGAGACCCAGTACTTC | CASSLARGSLETQYF
TRBJ1-6 | NA | 14 | TRBV28 | NA | TGTGCCAGCAGCCCGATAGGGGCCGATTCACCCCTCCACTTT | CASSPIGADSPLHF
TRBJ2-3 | once | 15 | TRBV6-5 | TRBD2 | TGTGCCAGCAGTTGGGTAGGGGAGGGTACAGATACGCAGTATTTT | CASSWVGEGTDTQYF
TRBJ2-1 | NA | 14 | TRBV28 | NA | TGTGCCAGCACCCCCGGCGGGGAGTCGAGTGAGCAGTTCTTC | CASTPGGESSEQFF
TRBJ1-3 | NA | 16 | TRBV5-1 | TRBD1 | TGCGCCAGCCGGAGGACAGGCCTCTCCTCTGGAAACACCATATATTTT | CASRRTGLSSGNTIYF
TRBJ2-7 | NA | 15 | TRBV4-2 | TRBD1 | TGTGCCAGCAGCCAAGGTGGGACAGGGTCCTACGAGCAGTACTTC | CASSQGGTGSYEQYF
TRBJ1-2 | NA | 11 | TRBV29-1 | TRBD1 | TGCAGCGTTTGGACAGGATATGGCTACACCTTC | CSVWTGYGYTF
TRBJ1-6 | NA | 16 | TRBV28 | TRBD1 | TGTGCCAGCACCACTACAGGACAGGGGCATAATTCACCCCTCCACTTT | CASTTTGQGHNSPLHF
TRBJ1-6 | once | 14 | TRBV28 | NA | TGTGCCAGCAGTTTACGCCTCGGGGAGTCACCCCTCCACTTT | CASSLRLGESPLHF